This T cell receptor (beta chain) originates from a study of cytomegalovirus exposure and HLA in healthy donors. General observations from the study: The authors considered a cluster of highly shared sequence variants likely to be a sequencing artifact. Earlier analysis looked at TCR beta V segments, and most were productive about 87% or about 30% of the time. Follow-up analysis later connected one missense variant in DCLRE1C with trimming of TCR beta V- and J-genes.

V was clipped by 1 base and J by 5 bases; unmatched bases: 8. This CDR3 region has 15 residues. The PCR employed 60 Vbeta primers together with 13 Jbeta primers. Sequenced by immunoSEQ multiplex PCR; TCRdb stores in-frame clones only, minus some. The data show about 120,000 clones, around 68% seen once. Comment on this clone: Its cognate antigen is unknown.

The TCR comes from a woman between 50 and 59 years old in good health and CMV-seropositive. The specimen sequenced was PBMCs. The V and J genes are TRBV23-1 and TRBJ2-7, with 7 bases that match TRBD1. TRBV23-1 belongs to the ORF category, with a function that is uncertain. CDR3 in amino acids: CASSQFKQGIDEQYF. CDR3 DNA: TGCGCCAGCAGTCAATTCAAACAGGGGATTGACGAGCAGTACTTC.